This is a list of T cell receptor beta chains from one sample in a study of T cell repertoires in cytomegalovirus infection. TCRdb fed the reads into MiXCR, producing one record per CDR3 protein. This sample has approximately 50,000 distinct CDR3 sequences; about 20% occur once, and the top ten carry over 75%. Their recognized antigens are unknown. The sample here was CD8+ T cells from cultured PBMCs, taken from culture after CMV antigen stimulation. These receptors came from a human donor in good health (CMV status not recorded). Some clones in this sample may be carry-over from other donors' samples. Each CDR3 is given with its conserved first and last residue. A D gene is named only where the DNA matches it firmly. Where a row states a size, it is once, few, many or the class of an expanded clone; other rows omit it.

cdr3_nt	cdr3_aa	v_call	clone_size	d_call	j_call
TGTGCCAGCAGCTTAGCCAGCGGGGGGATCATTCATGAGCAGTTCTTC	CASSLASGGIIHEQFF	TRBV7-9	.	TRBD2	TRBJ2-1
TGTGCCAGCAGCTTAGTGTCGGGACTGAGGAGCTCCTACAATGAGCAGTTCTTC	CASSLVSGLRSSYNEQFF	TRBV7-6	.	.	TRBJ2-1
TGTGCCAGCAGTGAAGGATGGGGGCACACTGAAGCTTTCTTT	CASSEGWGHTEAFF	TRBV6-1	few	.	TRBJ1-1
TGTGCCAGCAGCCAGGGGACTACGGGGACCCAGTACTTC	CASSQGTTGTQYF	TRBV11-3	few	.	TRBJ2-5
TGTGCCAGCAGCTTAACTCTAGGCACTGAAGCTTTCTTT	CASSLTLGTEAFF	TRBV7-2	few	.	TRBJ1-1
TGCGCCAGCAGCCCTTCCCCCCCACAAATCGGGGAGCTGTTTTTT	CASSPSPPQIGELFF	TRBV4-1	.	.	TRBJ2-2
TGTGCCAGCAGCTTCGGCGGGGGTAGTGATACGCAGTATTTT	CASSFGGGSDTQYF	TRBV7-6	few	TRBD2	TRBJ2-3
TGTGCCAGCGCGACAGGGGTGGGCAATCAGCCCCAGCATTTT	CASATGVGNQPQHF	TRBV27	few	TRBD1	TRBJ1-5
TGTGCCAGCAGTTACGGGACAGGAATAAATCAGCCCCAGCATTTT	CASSYGTGINQPQHF	TRBV6-2/TRBV6-3	few	TRBD1	TRBJ1-5
TGTGCCAGCAGCGGACACGGCTTCCTTGGTGACACCTTC	CASSGHGFLGDTF	TRBV6-6	.	.	TRBJ1-2
TGTGCCAGTAGTCCAGGACAGAACACTGAAGCTTTCTTT	CASSPGQNTEAFF	TRBV19	.	.	TRBJ1-1
TGTGCCAGCAGATATGGGGGACAGGGTGTTCATGGCTACACCTTC	CASRYGGQGVHGYTF	TRBV27	once	TRBD1	TRBJ1-2
TGTGCCAGCAGCCCGGTGGCTAGCTCTGACTCCTACGAGCAGTACTTC	CASSPVASSDSYEQYF	TRBV4-2	.	.	TRBJ2-7
TGTGCCAGCAGTAACCGCCAGGAGTCGAACACCGGGGAGCTGTTTTTT	CASSNRQESNTGELFF	TRBV12-3/TRBV12-4	.	.	TRBJ2-2
TGTGCCAGCAGTCCCCCGGACAGTTACGAGCAGTACTTC	CASSPPDSYEQYF	TRBV12-3/TRBV12-4	few	.	TRBJ2-7
TGTGCCAGCAGCTCCTCCGGGACAGGGAGCTCCTACGAGCAGTACTTC	CASSSSGTGSSYEQYF	TRBV5-6	.	TRBD1	TRBJ2-7
TGTGCCAGCAGAAAAGAGAGGACAGGCTCCTACGAGCAGTACTTC	CASRKERTGSYEQYF	TRBV7-2	few	TRBD1	TRBJ2-7
TGTGCCAGCAGGACCACAGACACTAGCACAGATACGCAGTATTTT	CASRTTDTSTDTQYF	TRBV11-2	.	.	TRBJ2-3
TGTGCCAGCAGCTCGGGACAGGGCGAGAACACTGAAGCTTTCTTT	CASSSGQGENTEAFF	TRBV7-2	.	TRBD1	TRBJ1-1
TGTGCCAGCAGCACCCTTACTAGCGCTATCGGGGAGCTGTTTTTT	CASSTLTSAIGELFF	TRBV7-6	few	TRBD2	TRBJ2-2
TGTGCCAGCAGTAGATTAGGGGACAAGAGGGATGGCTACACCTTC	CASSRLGDKRDGYTF	TRBV27	few	.	TRBJ1-2
TGTGCCACCCCCGAGCGGGTGAACACTGAAGCTTTCTTT	CATPERVNTEAFF	TRBV2	.	.	TRBJ1-1
TGTGCCAGCAGTTACACCGGACAGGGGTATCAGCCCCAGCATTTT	CASSYTGQGYQPQHF	TRBV6-5	.	TRBD1	TRBJ1-5
TGTGCCAGCAGTTACTCGATGCCCGGGGAGCTGTTTTTT	CASSYSMPGELFF	TRBV6-5	.	.	TRBJ2-2
TGTGCCAGCTGGCGGGTCGGGGAAGCTTTCTTT	CASWRVGEAFF	TRBV12-3/TRBV12-4	few	.	TRBJ1-1
TGTGCCAGCTACAATCACAGGTGGGAAGCTAACTATGGCTACACCTTC	CASYNHRWEANYGYTF	TRBV12-3/TRBV12-4	few	.	TRBJ1-2
TGTGCCAGCATGCCCGTCGGAGGGTCCGACACAGATACGCAGTATTTT	CASMPVGGSDTDTQYF	TRBV7-2	.	.	TRBJ2-3
TGTGCCAGCAGTCGGGACAGGGAGGGTACTAATGAAAAACTGTTTTTT	CASSRDREGTNEKLFF	TRBV12-3/TRBV12-4	few	TRBD1	TRBJ1-4
TGTGCCAGCAGCCGCGAGGGGGTTACAGATACGCAGTATTTT	CASSREGVTDTQYF	TRBV7-2	few	.	TRBJ2-3
TGCGCCAGCAGCTTAAGACAGAGGAACACTGAAGCTTTCTTT	CASSLRQRNTEAFF	TRBV5-1	few	.	TRBJ1-1